These T cell receptor beta chains were read from a single sample in a study of Graves' ophthalmopathy and Graves' hyperthyroidism. One entry per CDR3 protein, called by TCRdb with MiXCR from the multiplex PCR reads. Of hundreds of thousands of distinct CDR3 sequences detected, roughly 41% appear once; the ten largest clones hold over 2.5%. Specimen: peripheral blood. The receptors were gathered from an adult man with Graves' ophthalmopathy. Each CDR3 is given with its conserved first and last residue. Fields, in order: clone size, V gene, J gene, D gene, CDR3 protein, CDR3 DNA. The D gene is left open where the match is weak. Clone size is not always given. Where it is, it says once, few, many or a class for expanded clones.

size: -
V: TRBV12-3/TRBV12-4
J: TRBJ2-5
D: TRBD2
CDR3: CASSPLLAGGGETQYF
DNA: TGTGCCAGCAGCCCTCTCCTAGCGGGAGGGGGGGAGACCCAGTACTTC

size: -
V: TRBV7-2
J: TRBJ1-2
D: -
CDR3: CASSPRMTDYYGYTF
DNA: TGTGCCAGCAGCCCCCGGATGACAGACTACTATGGCTACACCTTC

size: -
V: TRBV29-1
J: TRBJ1-2
D: -
CDR3: CGESGNYGYTF
DNA: TGCGGCGAGTCGGGTAACTATGGCTACACCTTC

size: -
V: TRBV7-9
J: TRBJ2-6
D: -
CDR3: CASRGLGANVLTF
DNA: TGTGCCAGCAGGGGTCTTGGGGCCAACGTCCTGACTTTC

size: many
V: TRBV7-9
J: TRBJ1-1
D: TRBD1
CDR3: CASSFGQGGGAFF
DNA: TGTGCCAGCAGCTTCGGACAGGGCGGGGGAGCTTTCTTT

size: many
V: TRBV6-6
J: TRBJ1-4
D: -
CDR3: CASSWDNREKLFF
DNA: TGTGCCAGCAGTTGGGACAATCGGGAAAAACTGTTTTTT

size: -
V: TRBV7-9
J: TRBJ1-5
D: -
CDR3: CASSQDGAGVQPQHF
DNA: TGTGCCAGCAGCCAAGATGGGGCAGGGGTTCAGCCCCAGCATTTT

size: -
V: TRBV2
J: TRBJ2-7
D: -
CDR3: CASVIEQNYEQYF
DNA: TGTGCCAGCGTTATTGAGCAGAACTACGAGCAGTACTTC

size: few
V: TRBV20-1
J: TRBJ1-1
D: -
CDR3: CSARDRGGRNTEAFF
DNA: TGCAGTGCTAGAGATCGGGGGGGTAGGAACACTGAAGCTTTCTTT

size: many
V: TRBV7-8
J: TRBJ2-5
D: -
CDR3: CASSFSGLQETQYF
DNA: TGTGCCAGCAGCTTTTCAGGACTTCAAGAGACCCAGTACTTC

size: many
V: TRBV11-2
J: TRBJ2-7
D: -
CDR3: CASSPVDRRHEQYF
DNA: TGTGCCAGCAGCCCCGTTGACAGGCGACACGAGCAGTACTTC

size: many
V: TRBV14
J: TRBJ1-2
D: -
CDR3: CASSQGWDNYGYTF
DNA: TGTGCCAGCAGCCAAGGGTGGGATAACTATGGCTACACCTTC

size: -
V: TRBV20-1
J: TRBJ2-6
D: TRBD1
CDR3: CSARRGQGANVLTF
DNA: TGCAGTGCTAGACGGGGACAGGGGGCCAACGTCCTGACTTTC

size: -
V: TRBV25-1
J: TRBJ1-2
D: -
CDR3: CASSPQGTHYGYTF
DNA: TGTGCCAGCAGCCCACAGGGAACACACTATGGCTACACCTTC

size: -
V: TRBV10-3
J: TRBJ1-4
D: -
CDR3: CAISEDLLGGMGEKLFF
DNA: TGTGCCATCAGTGAAGATTTGCTGGGGGGAATGGGTGAAAAACTGTTTTTT

size: -
V: TRBV29-1
J: TRBJ2-7
D: -
CDR3: CSVAGGVMQYF
DNA: TGCAGCGTTGCGGGCGGAGTGATGCAGTACTTC

size: many
V: TRBV24-1
J: TRBJ2-5
D: -
CDR3: CATSLGQETQYF
DNA: TGTGCCACCAGTTTGGGACAAGAGACCCAGTACTTC

size: few
V: TRBV10-3
J: TRBJ1-5
D: -
CDR3: CASSPTDGNQPQHF
DNA: TGTGCCAGCAGCCCGACAGATGGCAATCAGCCCCAGCATTTT

size: -
V: TRBV10-3
J: TRBJ2-7
D: -
CDR3: CASSERDGYEQYF
DNA: TGTGCCAGCAGTGAAAGGGACGGTTACGAGCAGTACTTC

size: -
V: TRBV7-3
J: TRBJ1-1
D: -
CDR3: CASNQPGGTWNSEAFF
DNA: TGCGCCAGCAACCAACCCGGAGGGACCTGGAATTCCGAAGCTTTCTTT

size: -
V: TRBV25-1
J: TRBJ2-7
D: TRBD1
CDR3: CASGTGSAEQYF
DNA: TGTGCCAGCGGGACAGGGTCGGCCGAGCAGTACTTC

size: -
V: TRBV29-1
J: TRBJ2-7
D: TRBD1
CDR3: CSVEGQGVEQYF
DNA: TGCAGCGTTGAAGGACAGGGCGTTGAGCAGTACTTC

size: -
V: TRBV7-8
J: TRBJ1-4
D: TRBD1
CDR3: CASSFHILIRQGQDEKLFF
DNA: TGTGCCAGCAGCTTCCATATACTTATTAGACAGGGCCAGGATGAAAAACTGTTTTTT

size: many
V: TRBV24-1
J: TRBJ1-5
D: -
CDR3: CATSGDQPQHF
DNA: TGTGCCACCAGTGGGGATCAGCCCCAGCATTTT

size: -
V: TRBV4-1
J: TRBJ1-1
D: TRBD1
CDR3: CASSQTGQGRTEAFF
DNA: TGCGCCAGCAGCCAAACCGGACAGGGGAGGACTGAAGCTTTCTTT

size: -
V: TRBV25-1
J: TRBJ1-2
D: -
CDR3: CASSHTGALEPNYGYTF
DNA: TGTGCCAGCAGCCATACCGGGGCCCTAGAACCTAACTATGGCTACACCTTC

size: many
V: TRBV18
J: TRBJ2-5
D: -
CDR3: CASSPNNRETQYF
DNA: TGTGCCAGCTCACCGAATAACCGGGAGACCCAGTACTTC

size: many
V: TRBV19
J: TRBJ2-7
D: -
CDR3: CASSIGGHEQYF
DNA: TGTGCCAGTAGTATCGGCGGGCACGAGCAGTACTTC

size: many
V: TRBV19
J: TRBJ1-6
D: -
CDR3: CASGDIQASPLHF
DNA: TGTGCCAGTGGGGACATCCAGGCGTCCCCCCTCCACTTT

size: many
V: TRBV6-4
J: TRBJ1-6
D: -
CDR3: CASSYSSNSPLHF
DNA: TGTGCCAGCAGCTACAGTTCCAATTCACCCCTCCACTTT

size: many
V: TRBV7-8
J: TRBJ2-7
D: -
CDR3: CASSVQRSSYEQYF
DNA: TGTGCCAGCAGCGTACAGAGAAGCTCCTACGAGCAGTACTTC

size: many
V: TRBV7-9
J: TRBJ1-2
D: -
CDR3: CASSRPPGNYGYTF
DNA: TGTGCCAGCAGCCGCCCCCCGGGGAACTATGGCTACACCTTC

size: many
V: TRBV6-6
J: TRBJ1-1
D: -
CDR3: CASSYGEGNTEAFF
DNA: TGTGCCAGCAGTTATGGGGAGGGGAACACTGAAGCTTTCTTT

size: -
V: TRBV10-3
J: TRBJ2-5
D: TRBD2
CDR3: CAISYNPGLVVLGGETQYF
DNA: TGTGCCATCAGTTACAACCCCGGACTAGTTGTTCTTGGCGGAGAGACCCAGTACTTC

size: -
V: TRBV20-1
J: TRBJ2-7
D: TRBD2
CDR3: CSASSGNSYEQYF
DNA: TGCAGTGCTAGTAGCGGGAACTCCTACGAGCAGTACTTC

size: -
V: TRBV24-1
J: TRBJ1-5
D: TRBD1
CDR3: CATSYLYDRGSQPQHF
DNA: TGTGCCACCAGTTACTTATACGACAGGGGAAGTCAGCCCCAGCATTTT

size: -
V: TRBV5-5
J: TRBJ2-7
D: TRBD1
CDR3: CASNPRGREQYF
DNA: TGTGCCAGCAACCCGAGGGGGCGCGAGCAGTACTTC

size: -
V: TRBV2
J: TRBJ1-1
D: -
CDR3: CASSYVGGYTEAFF
DNA: TGTGCCAGCAGTTACGTGGGGGGGTACACTGAAGCTTTCTTT

size: many
V: TRBV6-6
J: TRBJ1-5
D: -
CDR3: CASSSPPSALSQHF
DNA: TGTGCCAGCAGTTCTCCGCCTTCAGCCCTGTCCCAGCATTTT

size: -
V: TRBV2
J: TRBJ1-4
D: -
CDR3: CASRVRGATNEKLFF
DNA: TGTGCCAGCAGGGTACGGGGAGCAACTAATGAAAAACTGTTTTTT

size: -
V: TRBV5-1
J: TRBJ1-2
D: TRBD1
CDR3: CASSLALGQGDYGYTF
DNA: TGCGCCAGCAGCTTGGCCCTGGGCCAGGGGGACTATGGCTACACCTTC

size: -
V: TRBV7-2
J: TRBJ2-7
D: TRBD1
CDR3: CASSTWTGDGYEQYF
DNA: TGTGCCAGCAGCACCTGGACAGGGGACGGCTACGAGCAGTACTTC

size: -
V: TRBV10-3
J: TRBJ1-5
D: -
CDR3: CAISGQVSGQPQHF
DNA: TGTGCCATCAGTGGTCAGGTTTCTGGACAGCCCCAGCATTTT

size: -
V: TRBV6-6
J: TRBJ2-7
D: TRBD2
CDR3: CASQLAGTSGNHEQYF
DNA: TGTGCCAGCCAACTAGCCGGGACTAGCGGGAACCACGAGCAGTACTTC

size: many
V: TRBV20-1
J: TRBJ2-7
D: -
CDR3: CSAREAYEQYF
DNA: TGCAGTGCTAGAGAGGCCTACGAGCAGTACTTC

size: -
V: TRBV5-4
J: TRBJ1-2
D: -
CDR3: CASGRLDGYTF
DNA: TGTGCCAGCGGTCGCTTGGATGGCTACACCTTC

size: few
V: TRBV7-2
J: TRBJ2-5
D: TRBD2
CDR3: CASSEGSVAGGAETQYF
DNA: TGTGCCAGCAGTGAAGGCTCGGTAGCGGGAGGGGCGGAGACCCAGTACTTC

size: -
V: TRBV7-6
J: TRBJ1-1
D: -
CDR3: CASSPSELNTEAFF
DNA: TGTGCCAGCAGCCCCAGCGAATTGAACACTGAAGCTTTCTTT